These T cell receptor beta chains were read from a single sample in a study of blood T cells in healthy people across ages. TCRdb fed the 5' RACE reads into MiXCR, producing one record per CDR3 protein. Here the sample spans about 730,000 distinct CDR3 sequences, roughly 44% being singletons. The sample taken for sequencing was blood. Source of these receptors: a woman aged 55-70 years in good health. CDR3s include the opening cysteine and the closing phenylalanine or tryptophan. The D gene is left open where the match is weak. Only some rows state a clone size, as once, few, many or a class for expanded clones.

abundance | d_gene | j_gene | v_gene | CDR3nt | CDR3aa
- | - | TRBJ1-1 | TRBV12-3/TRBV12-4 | TGTGCCAGCAGCGTCAGGAGATTCATGAACACTGAAGCTTTCTTT | CASSVRRFMNTEAFF
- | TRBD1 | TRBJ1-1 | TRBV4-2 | TGTGCCGGCAGCCAGGCGGGACAGTTGAACACTGAAGCTTTCTTT | CAGSQAGQLNTEAFF
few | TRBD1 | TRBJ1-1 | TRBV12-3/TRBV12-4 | TGTGCCAGCAGTGGGACAGGGATATCGACTGAAGCTTTCTTT | CASSGTGISTEAFF
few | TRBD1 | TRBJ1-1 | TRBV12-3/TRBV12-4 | TGTGCCAGCAGCCGAAGAATCGACAGGGGCACTGAAGCTTTCTTT | CASSRRIDRGTEAFF
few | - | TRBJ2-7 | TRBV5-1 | TGCGCCAGCAGCTTGGCTCCGGACCGCTCCTACGAGCAGTACTTC | CASSLAPDRSYEQYF
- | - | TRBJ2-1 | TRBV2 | TGTGCCAGCAGTCCCCCTCTTAGCTCCTACAATGAGCAGTTCTTC | CASSPPLSSYNEQFF
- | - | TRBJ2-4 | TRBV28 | TGTGCCGGCACCCTGGGCCCCGACTATTCAAACATTCAGTACTTC | CAGTLGPDYSNIQYF
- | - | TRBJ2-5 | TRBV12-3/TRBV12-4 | TGTGCCAGCAGTTTACGGGGAAGCGGGTGGTACCAAGAGACCCAGTACTTC | CASSLRGSGWYQETQYF
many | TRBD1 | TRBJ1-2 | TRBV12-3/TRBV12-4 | TGTGCCAGCAGAAAACCGGGACAGGGCTATGGCTACACCTTC | CASRKPGQGYGYTF
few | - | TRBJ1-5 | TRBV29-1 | TGCAGCACCGCGGCAGGGAACGATCAGCCCCAGCATTTT | CSTAAGNDQPQHF
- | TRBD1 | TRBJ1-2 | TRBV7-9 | TGTGCCAGCAGCCTGGGACAGGAGGCTGAGAACTATGGCCACACCTTC | CASSLGQEAENYGHTF
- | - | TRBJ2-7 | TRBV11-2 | TGTGCCAGCAGCTCCAGCGAATACGAGCAGTACTTC | CASSSSEYEQYF
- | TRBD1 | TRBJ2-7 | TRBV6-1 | TGTGCCAGCAGTGAACGAGGGGGACAGCAATACGAGCAGTACTTC | CASSERGGQQYEQYF
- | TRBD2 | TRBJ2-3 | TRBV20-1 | TGCAGTGCTATAGCGGGGGCCCGCAGTAGCACAGATACGCAGTATTTT | CSAIAGARSSTDTQYF
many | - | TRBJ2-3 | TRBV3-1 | TGTGCCAGCAGCCACAGCACAGATACGCAGTATTTT | CASSHSTDTQYF
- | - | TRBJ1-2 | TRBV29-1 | TGCAGCGTTGAAGATCGGATGCCCAAAGGCACCTTC | CSVEDRMPKGTF
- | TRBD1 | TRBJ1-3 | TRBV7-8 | TGTGCCAGCAGCTTAGGAGGGACAGCTGGAAACACCATATATTTT | CASSLGGTAGNTIYF
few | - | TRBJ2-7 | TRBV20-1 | TGCAGTGCTAGAACTCGACGGGGAGAGCAGTACTTC | CSARTRRGEQYF
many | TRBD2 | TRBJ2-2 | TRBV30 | TGTGCCTGGGACCTAGCGGGGGGCGCGAACACCGGGGAGCTGTTTTTT | CAWDLAGGANTGELFF
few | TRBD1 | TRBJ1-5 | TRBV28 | TGTGCCAGCAGACCGACAGGGGTTCGGAATCAGCCCCAGCATTTT | CASRPTGVRNQPQHF
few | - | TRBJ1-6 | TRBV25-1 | TGTGCCAGCAGTGGAGGGTGGCAGGACGATTCACCCCTCCACTTT | CASSGGWQDDSPLHF
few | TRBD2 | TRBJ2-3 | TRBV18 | TGTGCCAGCTCACCACAAAGCGGGAGCGGGTTAGATACGCAGTATTTT | CASSPQSGSGLDTQYF
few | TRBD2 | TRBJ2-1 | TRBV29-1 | TGCAGCGTGCTAGCGGGGGGGCGGGGAGAGCAGTTCTTC | CSVLAGGRGEQFF
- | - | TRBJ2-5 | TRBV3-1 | TGTGCCAGCAGCCAAACTACTCAAGAGACCCAGTACTTC | CASSQTTQETQYF
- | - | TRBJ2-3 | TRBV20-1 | TGCAGTGCTAGAGGACTAGGCGGAGATACGCAGTATTTT | CSARGLGGDTQYF
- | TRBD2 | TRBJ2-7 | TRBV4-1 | TGCGCCAGCAGCCACCTCGAAGGCGGGGGGGCCCACAATGAGCAGTACTTC | CASSHLEGGGAHNEQYF
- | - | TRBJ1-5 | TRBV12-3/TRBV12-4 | TGTGCCAGCACTCCTACAGGGTTCAATCAGCCCCAGCATTTT | CASTPTGFNQPQHF